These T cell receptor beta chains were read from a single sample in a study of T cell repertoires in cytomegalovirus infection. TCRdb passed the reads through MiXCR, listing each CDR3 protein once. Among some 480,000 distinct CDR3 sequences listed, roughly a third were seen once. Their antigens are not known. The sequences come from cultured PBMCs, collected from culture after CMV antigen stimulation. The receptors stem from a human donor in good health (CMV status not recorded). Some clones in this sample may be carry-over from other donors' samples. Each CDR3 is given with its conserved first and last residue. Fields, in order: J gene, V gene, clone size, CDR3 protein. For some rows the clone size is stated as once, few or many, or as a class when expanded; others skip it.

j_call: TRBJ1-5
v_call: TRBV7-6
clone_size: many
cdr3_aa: CASSRFAGSNQPQHF

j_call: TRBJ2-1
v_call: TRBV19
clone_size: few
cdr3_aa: CASSVETSTDEQFF

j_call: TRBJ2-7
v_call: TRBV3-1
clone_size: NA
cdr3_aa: CASRRGLDDEQYF

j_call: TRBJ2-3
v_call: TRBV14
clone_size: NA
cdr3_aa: CASSLTRTRTDTQYF

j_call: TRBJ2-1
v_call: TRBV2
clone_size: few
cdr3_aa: CASNREAEQFF

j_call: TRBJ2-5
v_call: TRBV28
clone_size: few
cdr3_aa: CASSPDPARAQYF

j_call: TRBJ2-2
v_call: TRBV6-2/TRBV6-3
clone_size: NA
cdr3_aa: CASSYATSGTNTGELFF

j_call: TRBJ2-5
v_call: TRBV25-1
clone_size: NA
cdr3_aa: CASSDLLAGGPRETQYF

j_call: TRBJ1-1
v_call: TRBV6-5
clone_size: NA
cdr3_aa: CASSYVGWGREGTEAFF

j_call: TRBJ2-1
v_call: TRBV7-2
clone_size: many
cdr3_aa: CASSYRDASSYNEQFF

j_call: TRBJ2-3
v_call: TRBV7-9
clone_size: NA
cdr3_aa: CASSSYGTGPLDTQYF

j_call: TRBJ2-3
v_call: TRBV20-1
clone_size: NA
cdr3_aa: CSARDLTASTDTQYF

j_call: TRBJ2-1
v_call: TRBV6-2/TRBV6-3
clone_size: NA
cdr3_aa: CASHVRLAINEQFF

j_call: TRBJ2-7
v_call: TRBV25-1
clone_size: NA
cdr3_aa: CASSDPPSDEQYF

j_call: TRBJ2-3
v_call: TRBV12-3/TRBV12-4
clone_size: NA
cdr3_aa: CASRGQPPDTDTQYF

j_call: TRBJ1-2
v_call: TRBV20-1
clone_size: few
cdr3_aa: CSARGTSQGAHRGYTF

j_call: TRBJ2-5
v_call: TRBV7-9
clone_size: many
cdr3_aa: CASSTTNKRGQTQYF

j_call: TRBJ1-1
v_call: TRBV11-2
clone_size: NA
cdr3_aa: CASSPRTVYSEAFF

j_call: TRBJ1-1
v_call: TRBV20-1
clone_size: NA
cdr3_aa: CSASVLRGTEAFF

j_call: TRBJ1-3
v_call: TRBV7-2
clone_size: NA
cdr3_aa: CASSLKAASSGNTIYF

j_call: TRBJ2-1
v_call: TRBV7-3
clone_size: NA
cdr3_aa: CASSPSLSSYNEQFF

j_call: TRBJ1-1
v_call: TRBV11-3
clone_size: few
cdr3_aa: CASSPRDRDLEAFF

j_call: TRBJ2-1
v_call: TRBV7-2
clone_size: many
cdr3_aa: CASSLRVGEQFF

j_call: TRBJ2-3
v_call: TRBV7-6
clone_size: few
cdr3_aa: CASSLTPATDTQYF

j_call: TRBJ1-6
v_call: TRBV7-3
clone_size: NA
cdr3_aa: CASSLQGGPLHF

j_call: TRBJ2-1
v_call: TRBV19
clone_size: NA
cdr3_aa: CASSSQGYSYNEQFF

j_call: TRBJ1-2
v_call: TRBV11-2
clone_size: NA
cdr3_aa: CASSKDRVVGYTF